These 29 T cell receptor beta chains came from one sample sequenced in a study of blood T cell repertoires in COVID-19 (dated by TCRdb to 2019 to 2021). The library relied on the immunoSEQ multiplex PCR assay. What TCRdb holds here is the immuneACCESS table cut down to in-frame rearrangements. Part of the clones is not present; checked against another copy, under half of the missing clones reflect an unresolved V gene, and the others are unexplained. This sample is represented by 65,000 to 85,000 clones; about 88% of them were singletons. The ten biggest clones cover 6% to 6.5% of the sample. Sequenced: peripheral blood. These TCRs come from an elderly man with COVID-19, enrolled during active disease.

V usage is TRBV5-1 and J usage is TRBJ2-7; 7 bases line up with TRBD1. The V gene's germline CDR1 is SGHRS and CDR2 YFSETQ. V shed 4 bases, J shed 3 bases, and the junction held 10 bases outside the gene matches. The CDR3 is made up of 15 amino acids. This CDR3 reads CASSQVPGQSYEQYF. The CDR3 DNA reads TGCGCCAGCAGCCAAGTTCCGGGACAGAGCTACGAGCAGTACTTC.

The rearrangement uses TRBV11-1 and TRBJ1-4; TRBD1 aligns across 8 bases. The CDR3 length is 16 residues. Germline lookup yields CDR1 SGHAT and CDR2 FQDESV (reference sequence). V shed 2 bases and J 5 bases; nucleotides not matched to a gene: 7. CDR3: CASSLSLTGENEKLFF. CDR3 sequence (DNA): TGTGCCAGCAGCTTATCCCTGACAGGGGAGAATGAAAAACTGTTTTTT. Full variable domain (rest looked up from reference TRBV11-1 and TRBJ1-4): EAEVAQSPRYKITEKSQAVAFWCDPISGHATLYWYRQILGQGPELLVQFQDESVVDDSQLPKDRFSAERLKGVDSTLKIQPAELGDSAMYLCASSLSLTGENEKLFFGSGTQLSVL.

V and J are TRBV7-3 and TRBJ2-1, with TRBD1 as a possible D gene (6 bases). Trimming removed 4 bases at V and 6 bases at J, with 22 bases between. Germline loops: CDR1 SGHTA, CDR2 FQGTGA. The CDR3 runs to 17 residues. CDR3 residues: CASSSLGTFFLSNEQFF. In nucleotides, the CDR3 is TGTGCCAGCAGCTCTCTCGGGACATTTTTTTTATCCAATGAGCAGTTCTTC. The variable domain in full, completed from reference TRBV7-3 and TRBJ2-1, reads GAGVSQTPSNKVTEKGKYVELRCDPISGHTALYWYRQSLGQGPEFLIYFQGTGAADDSGLPNDRFFAVRPEGSVSTLKIQRTERGDSAVYLCASSSLGTFFLSNEQFFGPGTRLTVL.

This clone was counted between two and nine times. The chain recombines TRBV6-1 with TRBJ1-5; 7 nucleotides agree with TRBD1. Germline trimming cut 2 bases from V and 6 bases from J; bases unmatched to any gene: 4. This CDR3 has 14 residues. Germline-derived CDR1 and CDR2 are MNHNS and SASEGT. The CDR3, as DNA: TGTGCCAGCAGTGAAAGGGCAGGGGGTCAGCCCCAGCATTTT. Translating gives CASSERAGGQPQHF.

CDR3 amino acids: CASNRDFSTDTQYF. DNA of the CDR3: TGTGCCAGTAATCGGGACTTCAGCACAGATACGCAGTATTTT. V usage is TRBV19 and J usage is TRBJ2-3, with D possibly TRBD2 on 6 matching bases. Between the trimmed V and J ends, which lost 7 bases and 0 bases, there was a span of 11 bases. Germline-derived CDR1 and CDR2 are LNHDA and SQIVND (reference sequence). The CDR3 length is 14 residues.

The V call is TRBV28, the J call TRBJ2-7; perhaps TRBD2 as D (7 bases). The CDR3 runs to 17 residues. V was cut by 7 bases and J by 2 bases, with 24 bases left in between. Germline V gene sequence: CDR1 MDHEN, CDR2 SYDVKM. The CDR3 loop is CASTRGADSLFTYEQYF. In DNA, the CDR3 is TGTGCCAGCACCCGGGGGGCCGACTCTCTTTTTACCTACGAGCAGTACTTC.

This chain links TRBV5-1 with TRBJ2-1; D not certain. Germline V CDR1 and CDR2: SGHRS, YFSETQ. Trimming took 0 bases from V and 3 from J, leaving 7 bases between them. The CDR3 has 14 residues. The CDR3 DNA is TGCGCCAGCAGCTTGGATGGAGTCTACAATGAGCAGTTCTTC. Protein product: CASSLDGVYNEQFF.

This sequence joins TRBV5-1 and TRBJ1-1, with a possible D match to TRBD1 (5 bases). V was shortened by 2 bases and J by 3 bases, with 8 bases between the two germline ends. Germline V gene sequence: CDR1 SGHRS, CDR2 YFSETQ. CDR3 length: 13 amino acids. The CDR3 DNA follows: TGCGCCAGCAGCTTTCAAGGGGACACTGAAGCTTTCTTT. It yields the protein CASSFQGDTEAFF.

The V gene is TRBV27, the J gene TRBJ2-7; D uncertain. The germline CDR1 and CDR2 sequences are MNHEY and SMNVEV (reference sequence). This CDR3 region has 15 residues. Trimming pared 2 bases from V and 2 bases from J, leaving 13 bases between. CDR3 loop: CASSLRLAATYEQYF. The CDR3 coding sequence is TGTGCCAGCAGTTTAAGATTAGCAGCTACCTACGAGCAGTACTTC.

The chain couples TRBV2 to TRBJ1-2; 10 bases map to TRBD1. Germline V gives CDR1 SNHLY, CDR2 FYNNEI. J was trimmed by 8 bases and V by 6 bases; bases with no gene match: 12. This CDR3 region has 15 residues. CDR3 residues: CASSPGTGVPRGYTF. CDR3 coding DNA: TGTGCCAGCAGCCCCGGGACAGGGGTACCTCGGGGCTACACCTTC.

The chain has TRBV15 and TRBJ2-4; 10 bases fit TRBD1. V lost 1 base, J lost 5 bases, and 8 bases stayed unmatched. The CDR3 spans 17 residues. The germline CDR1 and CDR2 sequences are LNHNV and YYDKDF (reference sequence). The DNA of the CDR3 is TGTGCCACCAGCAGAGCTCGACCGGGACAGGGGCAAAACATTCAGTACTTC. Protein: CATSRARPGQGQNIQYF. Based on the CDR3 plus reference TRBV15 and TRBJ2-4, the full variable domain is DAMVIQNPRYQVTQFGKPVTLSCSQTLNHNVMYWYQQKSSQAPKLLFHYYDKDFNNEADTPDNFQSRRPNTSFCFLDIRSPGLGDTAMYLCATSRARPGQGQNIQYFGAGTRLSVL.

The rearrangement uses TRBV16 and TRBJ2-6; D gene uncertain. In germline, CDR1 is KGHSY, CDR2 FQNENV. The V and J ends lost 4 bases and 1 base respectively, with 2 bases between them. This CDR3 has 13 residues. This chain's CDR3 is CASSPSGANVLTF. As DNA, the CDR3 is TGTGCCAGCAGCCCTTCTGGGGCCAACGTCCTGACTTTC.

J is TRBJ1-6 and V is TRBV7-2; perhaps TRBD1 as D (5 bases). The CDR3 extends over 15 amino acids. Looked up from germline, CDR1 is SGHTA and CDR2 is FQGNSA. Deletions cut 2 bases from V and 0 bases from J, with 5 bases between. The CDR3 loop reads CASSLQGSYNSPLHF. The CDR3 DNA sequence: TGTGCCAGCAGCTTACAGGGCTCCTATAATTCACCCCTCCACTTT.

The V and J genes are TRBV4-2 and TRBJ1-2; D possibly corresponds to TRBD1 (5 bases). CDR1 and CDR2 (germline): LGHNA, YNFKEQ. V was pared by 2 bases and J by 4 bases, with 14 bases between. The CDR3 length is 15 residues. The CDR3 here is CASSQIRGSGYGYTF. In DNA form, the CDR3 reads TGTGCCAGCAGCCAAATCCGGGGGTCGGGCTATGGCTACACCTTC.

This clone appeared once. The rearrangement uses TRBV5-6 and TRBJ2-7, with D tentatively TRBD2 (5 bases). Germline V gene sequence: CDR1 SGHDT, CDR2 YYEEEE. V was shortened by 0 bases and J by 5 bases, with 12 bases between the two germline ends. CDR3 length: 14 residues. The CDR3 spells CASSLAGNTDEQYF. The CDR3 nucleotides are TGTGCCAGCAGCTTGGCCGGGAACACGGACGAGCAGTACTTC. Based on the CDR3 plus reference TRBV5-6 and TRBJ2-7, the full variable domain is DAGVTQSPTHLIKTRGQQVTLRCSPKSGHDTVSWYQQALGQGPQFIFQYYEEEERQRGNFPDRFSGHQFPNYSSELNVNALLLGDSALYLCASSLAGNTDEQYFGPGTRLTVT.

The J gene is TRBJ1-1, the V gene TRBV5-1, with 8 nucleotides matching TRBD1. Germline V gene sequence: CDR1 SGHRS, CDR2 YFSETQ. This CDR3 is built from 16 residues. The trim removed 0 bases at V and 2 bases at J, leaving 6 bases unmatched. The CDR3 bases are TGCGCCAGCAGCTTGGAGGGACAGGCTGCCAACACTGAAGCTTTCTTT. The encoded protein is CASSLEGQAANTEAFF.

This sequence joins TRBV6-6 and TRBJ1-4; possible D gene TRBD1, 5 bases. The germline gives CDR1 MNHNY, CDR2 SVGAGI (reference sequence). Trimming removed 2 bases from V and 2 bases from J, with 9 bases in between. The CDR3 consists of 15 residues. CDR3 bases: TGTGCCAGCAGTTACGGGGACTCGACTAATGAAAAACTGTTTTTT. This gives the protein CASSYGDSTNEKLFF.

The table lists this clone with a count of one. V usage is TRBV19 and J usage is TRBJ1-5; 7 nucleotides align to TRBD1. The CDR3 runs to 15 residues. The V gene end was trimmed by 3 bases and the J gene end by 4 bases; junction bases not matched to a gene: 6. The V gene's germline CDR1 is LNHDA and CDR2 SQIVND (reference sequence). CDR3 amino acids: CASSIDRASNQPQHF. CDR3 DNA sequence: TGTGCCAGTAGTATTGACAGGGCATCGAATCAGCCCCAGCATTTT.

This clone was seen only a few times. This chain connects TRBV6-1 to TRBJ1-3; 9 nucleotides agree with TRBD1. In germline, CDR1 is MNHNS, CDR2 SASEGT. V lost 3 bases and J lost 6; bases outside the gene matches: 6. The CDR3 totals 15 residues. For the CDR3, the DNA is TGTGCCAGCAGTGAGTTGGGACAGGGAATAAACACCATATATTTT. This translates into CASSELGQGINTIYF.

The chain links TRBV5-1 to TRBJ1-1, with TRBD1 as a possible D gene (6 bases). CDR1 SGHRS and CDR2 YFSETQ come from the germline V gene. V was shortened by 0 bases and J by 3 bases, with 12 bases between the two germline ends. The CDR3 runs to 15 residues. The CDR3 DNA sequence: TGCGCCAGCAGCTTGGGTACAGGGATCCACACTGAAGCTTTCTTT. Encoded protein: CASSLGTGIHTEAFF.

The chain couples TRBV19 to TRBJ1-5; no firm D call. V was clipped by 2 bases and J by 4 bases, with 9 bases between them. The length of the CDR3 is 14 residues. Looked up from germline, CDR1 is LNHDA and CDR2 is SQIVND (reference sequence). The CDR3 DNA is TGTGCCAGTAGTATAAGGACTGGAAATCAGCCCCAGCATTTT. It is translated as CASSIRTGNQPQHF.

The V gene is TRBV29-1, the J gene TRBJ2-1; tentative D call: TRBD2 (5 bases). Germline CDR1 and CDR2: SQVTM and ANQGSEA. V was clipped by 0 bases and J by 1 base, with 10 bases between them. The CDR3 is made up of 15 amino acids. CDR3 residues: CSVEDRRTSYNEQFF. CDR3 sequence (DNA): TGCAGCGTTGAAGATCGGCGGACTTCCTACAATGAGCAGTTCTTC.

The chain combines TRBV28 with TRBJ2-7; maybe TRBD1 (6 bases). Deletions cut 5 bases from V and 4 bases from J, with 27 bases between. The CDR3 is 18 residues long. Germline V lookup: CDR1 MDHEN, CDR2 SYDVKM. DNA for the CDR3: TGTGCCAGCAGTCAGCCCCGACAGGCCGCACTTACACAATACGAGCAGTACTTC. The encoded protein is CASSQPRQAALTQYEQYF.

The chain's CDR3 is CASSVGQGASYNEQFF. The DNA of the CDR3 is TGTGCCAGCAGCGTAGGGCAGGGGGCATCCTACAATGAGCAGTTCTTC. V is TRBV9 and J is TRBJ2-1; 8 bases fit TRBD1. Germline trimming cut 0 bases from V and 1 base from J; bases unmatched to any gene: 3. There are 16 residues in the CDR3. Germline loops: CDR1 SGDLS, CDR2 YYNGEE. The variable domain in full, completed from reference TRBV9 and TRBJ2-1, reads DSGVTQTPKHLITATGQRVTLRCSPRSGDLSVYWYQQSLDQGLQFLIQYYNGEERAKGNILERFSAQQFPDLHSELNLSSLELGDSALYFCASSVGQGASYNEQFFGPGTRLTVL.

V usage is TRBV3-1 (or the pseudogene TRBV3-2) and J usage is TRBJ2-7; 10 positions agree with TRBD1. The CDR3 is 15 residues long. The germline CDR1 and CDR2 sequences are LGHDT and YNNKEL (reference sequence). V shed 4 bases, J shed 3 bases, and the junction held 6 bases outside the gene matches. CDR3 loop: CASSPRDRGYYEQYF. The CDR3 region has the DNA TGTGCCAGCAGCCCTCGGGACAGGGGATACTACGAGCAGTACTTC.

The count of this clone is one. DNA for the CDR3: TGTGCCAGCAGTTCCCAGTATGGCTACACCTTC. It codes for CASSSQYGYTF. V gene TRBV12-3 or TRBV12-4 combines with J gene TRBJ1-2; D is ambiguous. V lost 4 bases and J lost 5, with 5 bases in between. This CDR3 has 11 amino acids.

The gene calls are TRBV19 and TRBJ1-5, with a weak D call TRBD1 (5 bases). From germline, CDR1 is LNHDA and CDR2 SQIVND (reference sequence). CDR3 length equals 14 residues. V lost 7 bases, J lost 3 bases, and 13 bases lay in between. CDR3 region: CASKLQGPNQPQHF. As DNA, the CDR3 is TGTGCCAGTAAACTTCAGGGCCCCAATCAGCCCCAGCATTTT.

The CDR3 is CASSLGGGSGNTIYF. The CDR3 DNA sequence: TGTGCCAGCAGCTTGGGCGGGGGTTCCGGAAACACCATATATTTT. The genes are TRBV5-4 and TRBJ1-3; perhaps TRBD1 as D (5 bases). The CDR3 is 15 residues long. Germline V gene lookup returns CDR1 SGHNT and CDR2 YYREEE (reference sequence). The V end was cut by 0 bases, the J end by 4 bases, with 11 bases between.

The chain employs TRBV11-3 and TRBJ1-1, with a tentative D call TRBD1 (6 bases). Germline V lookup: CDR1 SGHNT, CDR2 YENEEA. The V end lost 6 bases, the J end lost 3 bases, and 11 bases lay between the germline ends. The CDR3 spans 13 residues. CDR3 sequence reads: CASSRGGDTEAFF. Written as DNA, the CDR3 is TGTGCCAGCAGTCGAGGGGGTGACACTGAAGCTTTCTTT.